The present entry profiles one TCR beta chain with its context. The sample is drawn from a study of blood T cell repertoires in COVID-19. TCRdb's table, derived via immunoSEQ multiplex PCR, lists solely in-frame clones and lacks some. The sample lists about 100,000 clones; approximately 89% were seen once. With 4 bases removed from V and 4 bases from J, the gap between germline ends came to 16 bases. Germline V gene sequence: CDR1 LGHNA, CDR2 YSLEER. The CDR3 has 15 residues. The sequence came from a human donor in a cohort sampled during active COVID-19. The sequencing input was peripheral blood. The chain couples TRBV4-3 to TRBJ1-2, with D tentatively TRBD1 (5 bases). CDR3 loop: CASSPPGRGSYGYTF. The CDR3 region has the DNA TGCGCCAGCAGCCCCCCAGGGAGGGGTAGCTATGGCTACACCTTC.